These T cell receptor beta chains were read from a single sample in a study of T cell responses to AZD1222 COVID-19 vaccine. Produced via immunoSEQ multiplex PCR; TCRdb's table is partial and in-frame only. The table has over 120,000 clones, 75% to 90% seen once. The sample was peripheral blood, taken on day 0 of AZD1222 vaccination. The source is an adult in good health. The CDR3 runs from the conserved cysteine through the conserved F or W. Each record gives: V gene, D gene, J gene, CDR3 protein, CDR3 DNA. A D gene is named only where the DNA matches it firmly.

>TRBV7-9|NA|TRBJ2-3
CANDLGRSTDTQYF
TGTGCCAACGACTTGGGCCGAAGCACAGATACGCAGTATTTT
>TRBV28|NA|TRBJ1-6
CASSLSGRANSPLHF
TGTGCCAGCAGTTTATCGGGCAGGGCTAATTCACCCCTCCACTTT
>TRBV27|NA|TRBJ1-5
CASSWRLGGQPQHF
TGTGCCAGCAGTTGGAGGTTGGGGGGCCAGCCCCAGCATTTT
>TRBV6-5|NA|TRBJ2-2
CASSYSDAGELFF
TGTGCCAGCAGTTACTCGGACGCCGGGGAGCTGTTTTTT
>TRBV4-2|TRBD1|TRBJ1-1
CASSQDMDRGRGEAFF
TGTGCCAGCAGCCAAGATATGGACAGGGGACGGGGTGAAGCTTTCTTT
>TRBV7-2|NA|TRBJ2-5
CASSLAIRLVQETQYF
TGTGCCAGCAGCTTAGCAATAAGACTAGTCCAAGAGACCCAGTACTTC
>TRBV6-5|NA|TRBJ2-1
CASSSPTRINEQFF
TGTGCCAGCAGTTCCCCGACTCGAATCAATGAGCAGTTCTTC
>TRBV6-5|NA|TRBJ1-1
CASRLYNTGNTEAFF
TGTGCCAGCAGGTTATACAACACAGGCAACACTGAAGCTTTCTTT
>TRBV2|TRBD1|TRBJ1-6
CATGTVNSPLHF
TGTGCCACAGGGACAGTCAATTCACCCCTCCACTTT
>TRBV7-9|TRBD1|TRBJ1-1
CASKAGGNTEAFF
TGTGCCAGCAAAGCAGGGGGGAACACTGAAGCTTTCTTT
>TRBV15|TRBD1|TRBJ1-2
CATSRDGTGQGDGYTF
TGTGCCACCAGCAGAGATGGGACAGGGCAAGGTGATGGCTACACCTTC
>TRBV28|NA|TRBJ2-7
CASVEGAYEQYF
TGTGCCAGCGTGGAGGGAGCCTACGAGCAGTACTTC
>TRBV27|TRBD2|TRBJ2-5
CASSLRASGGIMVETQYF
TGTGCCAGCAGTTTAAGGGCTAGCGGAGGGATTATGGTAGAGACCCAGTACTTC
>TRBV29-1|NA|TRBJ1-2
CSVEGPTMISGYTF
TGCAGCGTTGAGGGCCCTACTATGATATCTGGCTACACCTTC
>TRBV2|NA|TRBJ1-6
CASSEPGAGSSPLHF
TGTGCCAGCAGTGAACCCGGGGCAGGGAGTTCACCCCTCCACTTT
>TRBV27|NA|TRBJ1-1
CASSLGHYTEAFF
TGTGCCAGCAGTTTGGGGCACTACACTGAAGCTTTCTTT
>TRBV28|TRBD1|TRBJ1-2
CASSLLAGGVSGYTF
TGTGCCAGCAGTTTATTAGCAGGGGGCGTGTCTGGCTACACCTTC
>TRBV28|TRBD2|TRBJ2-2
CASSSRLAGGPGELFF
TGTGCCAGCAGTTCCAGACTAGCGGGAGGTCCCGGGGAGCTGTTTTTT